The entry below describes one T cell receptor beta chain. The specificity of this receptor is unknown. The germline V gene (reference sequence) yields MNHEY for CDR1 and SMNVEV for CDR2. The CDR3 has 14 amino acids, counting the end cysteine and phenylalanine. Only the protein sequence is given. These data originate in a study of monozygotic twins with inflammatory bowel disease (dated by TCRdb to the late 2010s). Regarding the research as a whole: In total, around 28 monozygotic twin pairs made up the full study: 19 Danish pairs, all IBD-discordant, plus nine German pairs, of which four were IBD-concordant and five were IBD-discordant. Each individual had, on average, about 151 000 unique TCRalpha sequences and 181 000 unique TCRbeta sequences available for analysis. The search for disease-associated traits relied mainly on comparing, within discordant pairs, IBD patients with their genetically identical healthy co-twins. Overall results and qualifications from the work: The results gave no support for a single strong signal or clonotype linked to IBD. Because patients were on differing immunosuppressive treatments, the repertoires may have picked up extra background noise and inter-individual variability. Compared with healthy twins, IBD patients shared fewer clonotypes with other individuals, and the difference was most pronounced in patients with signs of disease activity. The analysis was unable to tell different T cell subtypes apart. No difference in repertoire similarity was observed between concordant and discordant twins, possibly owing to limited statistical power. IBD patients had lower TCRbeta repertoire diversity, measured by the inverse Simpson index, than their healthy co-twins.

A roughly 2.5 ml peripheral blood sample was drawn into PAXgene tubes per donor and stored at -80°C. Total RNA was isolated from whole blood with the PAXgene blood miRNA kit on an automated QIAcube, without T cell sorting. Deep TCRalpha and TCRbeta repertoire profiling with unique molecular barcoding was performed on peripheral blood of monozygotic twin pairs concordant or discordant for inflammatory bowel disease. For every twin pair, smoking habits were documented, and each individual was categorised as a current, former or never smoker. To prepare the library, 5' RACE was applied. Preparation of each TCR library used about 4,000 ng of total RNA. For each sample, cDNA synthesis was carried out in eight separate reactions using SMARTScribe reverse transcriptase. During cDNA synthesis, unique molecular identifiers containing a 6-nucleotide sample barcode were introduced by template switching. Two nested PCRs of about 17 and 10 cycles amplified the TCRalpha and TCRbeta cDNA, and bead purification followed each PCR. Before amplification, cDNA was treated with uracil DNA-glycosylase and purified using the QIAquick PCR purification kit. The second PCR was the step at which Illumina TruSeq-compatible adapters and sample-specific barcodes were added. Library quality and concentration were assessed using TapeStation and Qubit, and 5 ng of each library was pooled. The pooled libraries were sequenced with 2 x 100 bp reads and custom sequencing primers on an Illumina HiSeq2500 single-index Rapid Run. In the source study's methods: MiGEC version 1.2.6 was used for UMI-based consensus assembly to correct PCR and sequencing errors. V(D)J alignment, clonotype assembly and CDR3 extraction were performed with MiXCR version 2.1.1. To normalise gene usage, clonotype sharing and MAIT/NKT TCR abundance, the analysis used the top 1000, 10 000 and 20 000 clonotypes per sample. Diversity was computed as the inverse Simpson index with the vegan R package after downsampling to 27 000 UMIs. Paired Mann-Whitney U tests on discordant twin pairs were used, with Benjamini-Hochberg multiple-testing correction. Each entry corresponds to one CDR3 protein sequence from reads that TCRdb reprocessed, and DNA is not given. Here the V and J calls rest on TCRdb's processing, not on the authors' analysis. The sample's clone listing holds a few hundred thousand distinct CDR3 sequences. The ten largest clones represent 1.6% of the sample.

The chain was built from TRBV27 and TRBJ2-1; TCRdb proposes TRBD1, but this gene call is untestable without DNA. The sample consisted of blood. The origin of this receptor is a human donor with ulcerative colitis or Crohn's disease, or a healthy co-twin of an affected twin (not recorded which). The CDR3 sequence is CASISQGHLNEQFF.